This TCR beta chain was recovered during a study of T-cell reconstitution after alpha-beta-depleted transplantation in children. The study's findings and limits: Some patients owed their high day-60 TCRbeta diversity to surviving recipient T cells and thymic progenitors. One year post-transplant, T-cell counts and diversity were largely derived from T cells produced anew. At around two months after transplant, the alpha-beta T cells were reportedly derived from several hundred expanded clones that came from non-depleted graft cells.

Preparation of the TCRbeta library involved a method that used unique molecular identifiers. TCRdb called the PCR reads again in MiXCR, with one record for every CDR3 protein. The sample holds fewer than 150,000 distinct CDR3 sequences, about 9.9% seen once. Points on this clonotype: No antigen is known for it.

CDR3 length: 17 amino acids. The germline V gene has CDR1 SGHAT and CDR2 FQNNGV. Trimming cost V 1 base and J 0 bases, with 15 bases left between them. The TCR was taken from a girl younger than two who had a stem cell transplant for combined immunodeficiency, so the T cells may come from the graft donor. This chain links TRBV11-2 with TRBJ2-5; D not certain. Sequenced material: PBMCs, mostly from graft donor cells, taken 180 days after TCRalphabeta/CD19-depleted stem cell transplant. Written as DNA, the CDR3 is TGTGCCAGCAGCTTAGGCCCTCCCGCCAGGTACCAAGAGACCCAGTACTTC. Residues: CASSLGPPARYQETQYF. Drawing the rest from reference TRBV11-2 and TRBJ2-5, the complete variable domain is EAGVAQSPRYKIIEKRQSVAFWCNPISGHATLYWYQQILGQGPKLLIQFQNNGVVDDSQLPKDRFSAERLKGVDSTLKIQPAKLEDSAVYLCASSLGPPARYQETQYFGPGTRLLVL.